Listed below are T cell receptor beta chains from one sample, sequenced in a study of low-dose radiotherapy and immunotherapy resistance in tumors. TCRdb fed the reads into MiXCR, producing one record per CDR3 protein. Of more than 70,000 distinct CDR3 sequences listed, 20% to 25% are singletons. This material consisted of PBMCs, taken after low-dose radiotherapy plus immunotherapy. The receptors come from a female donor with ovarian cancer. The CDR3 runs from the conserved cysteine through the conserved F or W. The D gene is left open where the match is weak. A clone size is listed for some rows: how often the clone was seen (once, few, many), or a class if it is expanded.

d_call,v_call,clone_size,j_call,cdr3_aa,cdr3_nt
TRBD1,TRBV27,NA,TRBJ1-1,CASSYTGGKTEAFF,TGTGCCAGCAGCTATACAGGGGGCAAGACTGAAGCTTTCTTT
TRBD2,TRBV7-6,many,TRBJ2-3,CASSLLAGGPDTQYF,TGTGCCAGCAGCTTACTAGCGGGAGGGCCAGATACGCAGTATTTT
TRBD2,TRBV6-8,once,TRBJ2-7,CASSAPGTSGGSYEQYF,TGTGCCAGCAGTGCACCCGGGACTAGCGGGGGTAGCTACGAGCAGTACTTC
TRBD1,TRBV12-3/TRBV12-4,many,TRBJ2-6,CASKRQGFGANVLTF,TGTGCCAGCAAAAGACAGGGTTTTGGGGCCAACGTCCTGACTTTC
TRBD1,TRBV19,few,TRBJ2-1,CASSRQGGLRNEQFF,TGTGCCAGTAGTCGACAGGGGGGACTAAGGAATGAGCAGTTCTTC
TRBD2,TRBV29-1,few,TRBJ2-6,CSVVLAGDTGANVLTF,TGCAGCGTTGTTCTAGCGGGAGACACTGGGGCCAACGTCCTGACTTTC
NA,TRBV20-1,many,TRBJ2-3,CSATSRRGQGDTQYF,TGCAGTGCCACGTCCCGGCGGGGGCAAGGAGATACGCAGTATTTT
NA,TRBV29-1,many,TRBJ2-1,CSGLRALPSYNEQFF,TGCAGCGGATTGAGGGCCCTACCCTCCTACAATGAGCAGTTCTTC
NA,TRBV6-5,many,TRBJ1-2,CASSYQGGRYGYTF,TGTGCCAGCAGTTATCAGGGAGGGAGGTATGGCTACACCTTC
TRBD1,TRBV29-1,NA,TRBJ1-1,CSVDRGGRGEAFF,TGCAGCGTTGACAGGGGGGGGAGGGGTGAAGCTTTCTTT
TRBD2,TRBV11-2,NA,TRBJ2-1,CASRGLAGGLYEQFF,TGTGCCAGCAGAGGACTAGCGGGGGGGCTTTATGAGCAGTTCTTC
NA,TRBV24-1,once,TRBJ2-1,CATSDWAAYNEQFF,TGTGCCACCAGTGATTGGGCAGCCTACAATGAGCAGTTCTTC
TRBD1,TRBV6-2/TRBV6-3,many,TRBJ2-1,CASRPGQGAGEQFF,TGTGCCAGCAGACCTGGACAGGGGGCGGGTGAGCAGTTCTTC
TRBD1,TRBV12-3/TRBV12-4,many,TRBJ2-2,CASSLDTGGWTGELFF,TGTGCCAGCAGTTTGGACACAGGGGGCTGGACCGGGGAGCTGTTTTTT
TRBD2,TRBV5-1,many,TRBJ2-5,CASSLSPSGKGETQYF,TGCGCCAGCAGCTTGTCTCCTAGCGGGAAAGGGGAGACCCAGTACTTC
NA,TRBV5-1,many,TRBJ2-2,CASSFGYMNTGELFF,TGCGCCAGCAGCTTTGGCTATATGAACACCGGGGAGCTGTTTTTT
TRBD1,TRBV6-6,many,TRBJ1-4,CASSWGQGAGDEKLFF,TGTGCCAGCAGTTGGGGACAGGGGGCAGGGGATGAAAAACTGTTTTTT
TRBD2,TRBV12-3/TRBV12-4,NA,TRBJ2-1,CASSLRSGGPHNEQFF,TGTGCCAGCAGTTTAAGGAGCGGGGGGCCCCACAATGAGCAGTTCTTC
NA,TRBV3-1,NA,TRBJ2-7,CASSHSPRSQGEQYF,TGTGCCAGCAGCCACTCCCCGCGATCCCAAGGGGAGCAGTACTTC
NA,TRBV7-9,many,TRBJ1-1,CASSLSGLGVQMNTEAFF,TGTGCCAGCAGCTTAAGCGGCTTGGGGGTTCAGATGAACACTGAAGCTTTCTTT
NA,TRBV19,few,TRBJ2-3,CASSRGGTEATQYF,TGTGCCAGTAGTAGGGGCGGGACGGAGGCAACGCAGTATTTT
TRBD1,TRBV10-3,many,TRBJ1-2,CAISQGDLGYTF,TGTGCCATCAGCCAGGGGGATCTTGGCTACACCTTC
NA,TRBV6-1,many,TRBJ1-2,CASSYSNRADYTF,TGTGCCAGCAGTTACTCGAACAGGGCAGACTACACCTTC
NA,TRBV27,few,TRBJ1-1,CASSLLGPGNTEAFF,TGTGCCAGCAGTTTGCTGGGTCCAGGGAACACTGAAGCTTTCTTT
NA,TRBV19,many,TRBJ1-2,CASSVTSGGYTF,TGTGCCAGTAGTGTTACGTCGGGTGGCTACACCTTC
TRBD1,TRBV7-3,many,TRBJ2-1,CASRSGTENNEQFF,TGTGCCAGCAGATCCGGGACAGAGAACAATGAGCAGTTCTTC
NA,TRBV18,many,TRBJ2-7,CASSPEDSYEQYF,TGTGCCAGCTCACCAGAGGACAGTTACGAGCAGTACTTC
NA,TRBV7-3,many,TRBJ2-1,CASSPGGDQQFF,TGTGCCAGCAGCCCAGGGGGGGATCAGCAGTTCTTC
TRBD2,TRBV30,NA,TRBJ2-2,CAGGEGSYTGELFF,TGTGCCGGGGGGGAGGGAAGCTATACCGGGGAGCTGTTTTTT
NA,TRBV29-1,many,TRBJ1-1,CSVSWGTEAFF,TGCAGCGTTTCGTGGGGCACTGAAGCTTTCTTT
NA,TRBV12-3/TRBV12-4,many,TRBJ2-5,CASSSPTETQYF,TGTGCCAGCAGTTCGCCGACGGAGACCCAGTACTTC
NA,TRBV28,NA,TRBJ1-1,CASSETVNTEAFF,TGTGCCAGCAGTGAGACAGTAAACACTGAAGCTTTCTTT
TRBD1,TRBV4-1,few,TRBJ1-2,CASSQGLTGGRKASGYTF,TGCGCCAGCAGCCAAGGGTTGACAGGGGGAAGGAAGGCAAGCGGCTACACCTTC
TRBD1,TRBV12-3/TRBV12-4,many,TRBJ1-2,CASSSGTGGRSGYGYTF,TGTGCCAGCAGTTCCGGGACAGGGGGCCGTTCGGGCTATGGCTACACCTTC
TRBD1,TRBV2,many,TRBJ2-3,CASREQGGLNADTQYF,TGTGCCAGCAGAGAACAGGGGGGTTTGAACGCAGATACGCAGTATTTT
NA,TRBV14,many,TRBJ2-7,CASSQDLTGEQYF,TGTGCCAGCAGCCAAGATCTAACGGGCGAGCAGTACTTC
NA,TRBV19,many,TRBJ2-2,CASHLSSLGDTGELFF,TGTGCCAGTCATCTATCGAGTCTTGGAGACACCGGGGAGCTGTTTTTT
NA,TRBV10-3,many,TRBJ2-3,CAIMSSTDTQYF,TGTGCCATCATGAGTAGCACAGATACGCAGTATTTT
TRBD2,TRBV27,few,TRBJ2-3,CASSLQREIDTQYF,TGTGCCAGCAGTTTACAGCGGGAGATAGATACGCAGTATTTT
TRBD2,TRBV20-1,many,TRBJ2-7,CSASSGLAGENPPIEQYF,TGCAGTGCTTCCTCCGGACTAGCGGGGGAGAATCCCCCGATCGAGCAGTACTTC
NA,TRBV6-2/TRBV6-3,many,TRBJ1-5,CASGPRGVYSNQPQHF,TGTGCCAGCGGCCCCCGGGGGGTCTATAGCAATCAGCCCCAGCATTTT
NA,TRBV28,NA,TRBJ2-7,CASSLPLTVSYEQYF,TGTGCCAGCAGTTTACCTTTGACAGTCTCCTACGAGCAGTACTTC
NA,TRBV25-1,many,TRBJ2-2,CASSEYIQAGRSTGELFF,TGTGCCAGCAGTGAATATATTCAGGCCGGACGATCCACCGGGGAGCTGTTTTTT
TRBD1,TRBV7-9,many,TRBJ2-3,CASSFPGGSADTQYF,TGTGCCAGCAGCTTTCCAGGGGGTAGTGCAGATACGCAGTATTTT
NA,TRBV9,many,TRBJ1-3,CASSVSDTIYF,TGTGCCAGCAGCGTATCAGACACCATATATTTT
NA,TRBV20-1,many,TRBJ1-1,CTPRPGAFF,TGCACCCCCCGTCCGGGTGCTTTCTTT
NA,TRBV19,many,TRBJ1-5,CASNSGNSNQPQHF,TGTGCCAGTAATTCGGGGAATAGCAATCAGCCCCAGCATTTT
NA,TRBV28,few,TRBJ2-5,CASSSGRRTQYF,TGTGCCAGCAGTTCGGGACGGAGGACCCAGTACTTC
NA,TRBV20-1,many,TRBJ2-7,CSARGPYEQYF,TGCAGTGCTAGAGGGCCCTACGAGCAGTACTTC
TRBD1,TRBV28,many,TRBJ1-5,CASRGTGERGNQPQHF,TGTGCCAGCAGGGGGACAGGGGAACGGGGCAATCAGCCCCAGCATTTT
TRBD2,TRBV11-3,NA,TRBJ2-7,CASSQGLAGAISYEQYF,TGTGCCAGCAGCCAGGGACTAGCGGGAGCTATCTCCTACGAGCAGTACTTC
NA,TRBV28,many,TRBJ1-1,CARTDLWSFF,TGTGCCAGGACGGACCTTTGGTCTTTCTTT
NA,TRBV7-8,many,TRBJ1-1,CASSLLAGGVNTEAFF,TGTGCCAGCAGCTTACTGGCGGGTGGGGTGAACACTGAAGCTTTCTTT
TRBD2,TRBV3-1,many,TRBJ2-5,CASSRAGARSETQYF,TGTGCCAGCAGCAGGGCGGGAGCAAGGTCAGAGACCCAGTACTTC